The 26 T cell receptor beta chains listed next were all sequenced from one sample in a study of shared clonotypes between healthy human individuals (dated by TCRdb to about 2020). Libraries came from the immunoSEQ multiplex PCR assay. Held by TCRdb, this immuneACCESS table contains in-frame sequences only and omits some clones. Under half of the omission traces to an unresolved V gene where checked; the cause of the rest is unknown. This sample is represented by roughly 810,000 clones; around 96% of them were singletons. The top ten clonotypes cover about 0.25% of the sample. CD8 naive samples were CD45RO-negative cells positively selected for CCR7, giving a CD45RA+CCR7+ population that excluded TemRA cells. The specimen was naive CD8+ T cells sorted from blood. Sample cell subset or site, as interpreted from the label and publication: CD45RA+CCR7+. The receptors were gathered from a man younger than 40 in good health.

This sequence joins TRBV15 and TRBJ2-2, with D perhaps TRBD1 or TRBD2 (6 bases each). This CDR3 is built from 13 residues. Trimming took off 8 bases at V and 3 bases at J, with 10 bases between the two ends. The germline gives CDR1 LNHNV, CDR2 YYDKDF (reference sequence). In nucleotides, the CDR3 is TGTGCCACCCGTAGGGGGGACACCGGGGAGCTGTTTTTT. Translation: CATRRGDTGELFF.

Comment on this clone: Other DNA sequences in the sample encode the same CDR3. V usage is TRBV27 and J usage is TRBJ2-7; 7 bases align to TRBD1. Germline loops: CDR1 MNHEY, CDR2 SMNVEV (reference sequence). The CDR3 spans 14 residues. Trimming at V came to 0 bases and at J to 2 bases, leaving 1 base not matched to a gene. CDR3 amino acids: CASSLSTGTYEQYF. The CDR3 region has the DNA TGTGCCAGCAGTTTATCGACAGGGACCTACGAGCAGTACTTC.

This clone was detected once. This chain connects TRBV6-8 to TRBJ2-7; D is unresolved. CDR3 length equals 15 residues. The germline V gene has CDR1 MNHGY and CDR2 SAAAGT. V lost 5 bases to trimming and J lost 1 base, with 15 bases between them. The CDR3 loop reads CASSITKPRSYEQYF. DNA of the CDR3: TGTGCCAGCAGTATAACTAAGCCGCGTTCCTACGAGCAGTACTTC.

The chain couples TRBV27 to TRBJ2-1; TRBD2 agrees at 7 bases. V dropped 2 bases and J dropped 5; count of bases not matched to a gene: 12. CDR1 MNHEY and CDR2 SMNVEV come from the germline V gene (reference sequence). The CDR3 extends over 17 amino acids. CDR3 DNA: TGTGCCAGCAGTTTAATTTTAGCGGGCCTGGCCCACAATGAGCAGTTCTTC. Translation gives CASSLILAGLAHNEQFF.

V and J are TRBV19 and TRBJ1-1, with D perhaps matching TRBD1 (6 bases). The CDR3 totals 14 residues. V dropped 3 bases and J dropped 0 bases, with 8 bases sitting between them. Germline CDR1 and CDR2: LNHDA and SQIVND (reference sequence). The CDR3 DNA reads TGTGCCAGTAGTATTGGGACATTGAACACTGAAGCTTTCTTT. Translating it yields CASSIGTLNTEAFF.

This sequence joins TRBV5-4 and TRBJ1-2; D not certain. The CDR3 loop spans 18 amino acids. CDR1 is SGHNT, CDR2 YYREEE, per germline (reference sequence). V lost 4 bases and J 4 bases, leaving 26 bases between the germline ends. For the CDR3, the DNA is TGTGCCAGCAGCACCTCTTCAGGAAGTGCCACAAAATTCTATGGCTACACCTTC. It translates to CASSTSSGSATKFYGYTF.

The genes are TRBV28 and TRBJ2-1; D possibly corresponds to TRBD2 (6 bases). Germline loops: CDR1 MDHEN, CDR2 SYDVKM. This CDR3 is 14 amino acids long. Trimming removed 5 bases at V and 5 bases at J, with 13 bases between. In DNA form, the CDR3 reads TGTGCCAGCAGTCCGCGGACTAATCACAATGAGCAGTTCTTC. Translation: CASSPRTNHNEQFF.

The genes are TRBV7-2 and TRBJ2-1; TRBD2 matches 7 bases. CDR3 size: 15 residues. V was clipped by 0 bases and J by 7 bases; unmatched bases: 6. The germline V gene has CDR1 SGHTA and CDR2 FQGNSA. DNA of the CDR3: TGTGCCAGCAGCTTAGCGGCGGGAGATGGAAATGAGCAGTTCTTC. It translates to CASSLAAGDGNEQFF.

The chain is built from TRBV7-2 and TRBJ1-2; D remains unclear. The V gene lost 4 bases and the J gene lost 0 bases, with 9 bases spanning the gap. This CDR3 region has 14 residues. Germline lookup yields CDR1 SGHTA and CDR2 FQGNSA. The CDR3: CASSYLAPNYGYTF. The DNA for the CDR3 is TGTGCCAGCAGCTACCTGGCCCCTAACTATGGCTACACCTTC.

The CDR3 bases are TGCAGCGTTGAAGAAGGGGAGACAGGGAGGATTGAGCAGTTCTTC. Encoded protein: CSVEEGETGRIEQFF. The chain combines TRBV29-1 with TRBJ2-1; perhaps TRBD1 as D (7 bases). The CDR3 totals 15 residues. Trimming left V 0 bases short and J 9 bases short, with 18 bases between. The germline CDR1 and CDR2 sequences are SQVTM and ANQGSEA.

The CDR3 DNA sequence: TGTGCCACCACGAGGCGCCGCACAGATACGCAGTATTTT. The encoded protein is CATTRRRTDTQYF. The rearrangement joins TRBV15 to TRBJ2-3; D not certain. CDR3 size: 13 residues. With 7 bases removed from V and 1 base from J, the gap between germline ends came to 9 bases. Germline V gene lookup returns CDR1 LNHNV and CDR2 YYDKDF (reference sequence).

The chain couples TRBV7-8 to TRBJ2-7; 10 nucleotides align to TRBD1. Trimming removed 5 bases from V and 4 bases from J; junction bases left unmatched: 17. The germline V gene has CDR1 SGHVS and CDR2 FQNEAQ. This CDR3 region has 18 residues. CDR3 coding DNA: TGTGCCAGCAGCCAACTGAGGGGACAGGGGATAATTGGTTACGAGCAGTACTTC. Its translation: CASSQLRGQGIIGYEQYF.

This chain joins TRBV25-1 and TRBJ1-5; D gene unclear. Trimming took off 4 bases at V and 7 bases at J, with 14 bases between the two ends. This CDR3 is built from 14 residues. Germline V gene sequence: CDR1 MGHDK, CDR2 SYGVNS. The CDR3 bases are TGTGCCAGCAGTGCCTGGGGTTCTGAACAGCCCCAGCATTTT. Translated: CASSAWGSEQPQHF.

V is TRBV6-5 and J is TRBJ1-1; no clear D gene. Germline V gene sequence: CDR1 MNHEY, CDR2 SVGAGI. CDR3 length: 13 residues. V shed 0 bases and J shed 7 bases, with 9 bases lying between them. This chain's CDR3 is CASSYSDWGEAFF. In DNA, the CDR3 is TGTGCCAGCAGTTACTCTGATTGGGGTGAAGCTTTCTTT.

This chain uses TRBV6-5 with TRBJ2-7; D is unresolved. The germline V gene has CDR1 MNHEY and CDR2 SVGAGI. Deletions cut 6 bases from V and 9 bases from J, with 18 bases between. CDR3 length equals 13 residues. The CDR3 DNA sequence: TGTGCCAGCAGCCCCGACTCACGGATGGGGCAGTACTTC. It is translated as CASSPDSRMGQYF.

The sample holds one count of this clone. Here the CDR3 DNA reads TGCGCCAGCAGCCAAGAGGGGCTAGCGGGAGGCTATACCAATGAGCAGTTCTTC. As protein: CASSQEGLAGGYTNEQFF. V usage is TRBV4-1 and J usage is TRBJ2-1; 11 positions match TRBD2. Germline V gene sequence: CDR1 MGHRA, CDR2 YSYEKL. The junction had 10 bases not matched to a gene; V was cut back by 0 bases and J by 6 bases. This CDR3 region has 18 residues.

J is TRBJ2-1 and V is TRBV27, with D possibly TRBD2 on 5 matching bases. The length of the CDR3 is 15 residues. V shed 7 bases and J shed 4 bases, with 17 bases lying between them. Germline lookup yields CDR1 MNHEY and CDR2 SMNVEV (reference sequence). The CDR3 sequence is CASKNRESRYNEQFF. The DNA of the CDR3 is TGTGCCAGCAAAAACCGGGAAAGCCGATACAATGAGCAGTTCTTC.

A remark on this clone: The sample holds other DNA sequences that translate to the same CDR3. The CDR3 loop is CASSPGQGAYEQYF. As DNA, the CDR3 is TGCGCCAGCAGCCCGGGACAGGGGGCCTACGAGCAGTACTTC. The V and J genes are TRBV4-1 and TRBJ2-7, with TRBD1 matching over 11 bases. J lost 2 bases, V lost 4 bases, and 1 base had no gene match. The CDR3 is 14 residues long. CDR1 is MGHRA, CDR2 YSYEKL, per germline.

Here the CDR3 reads CASSYPGQGVYEQYF. CDR3 bases: TGTGCCAGCAGTTACCCCGGACAGGGGGTCTACGAGCAGTACTTC. The chain uses TRBV6-6 and TRBJ2-7, with TRBD1 identical over 10 bases. CDR3 size: 15 residues. The germline CDR1 and CDR2 sequences are MNHNY and SVGAGI (reference sequence). V gave up 2 bases and J gave up 3 bases; unmatched junction bases: 4.

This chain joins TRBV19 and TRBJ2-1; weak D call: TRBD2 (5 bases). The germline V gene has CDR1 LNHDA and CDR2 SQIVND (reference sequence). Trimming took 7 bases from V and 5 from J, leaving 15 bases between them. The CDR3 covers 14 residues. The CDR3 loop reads CASKARVLHNEQFF. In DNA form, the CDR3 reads TGTGCCAGTAAAGCGCGGGTTCTACACAATGAGCAGTTCTTC.

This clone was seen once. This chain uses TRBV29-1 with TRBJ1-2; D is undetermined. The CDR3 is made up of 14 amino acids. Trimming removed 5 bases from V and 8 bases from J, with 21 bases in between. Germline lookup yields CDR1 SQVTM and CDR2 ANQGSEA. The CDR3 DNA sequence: TGCAGCGTTAACCCACTTCACTCCTCGGAGGGCTACACCTTC. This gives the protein CSVNPLHSSEGYTF.

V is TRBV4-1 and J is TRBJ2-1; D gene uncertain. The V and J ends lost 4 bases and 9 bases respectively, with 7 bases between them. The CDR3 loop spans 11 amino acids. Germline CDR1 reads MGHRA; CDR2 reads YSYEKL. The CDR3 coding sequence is TGCGCCAGCAGCCTCCTCGGTGAGCAGTTCTTC. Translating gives CASSLLGEQFF.

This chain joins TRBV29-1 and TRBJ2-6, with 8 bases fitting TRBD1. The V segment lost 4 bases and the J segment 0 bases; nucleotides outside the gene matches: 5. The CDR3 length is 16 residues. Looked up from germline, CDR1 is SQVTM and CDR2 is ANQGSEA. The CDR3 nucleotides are TGCAGCGTTGCGGACAGGGCTCGCTCTGGGGCCAACGTCCTGACTTTC. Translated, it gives CSVADRARSGANVLTF.

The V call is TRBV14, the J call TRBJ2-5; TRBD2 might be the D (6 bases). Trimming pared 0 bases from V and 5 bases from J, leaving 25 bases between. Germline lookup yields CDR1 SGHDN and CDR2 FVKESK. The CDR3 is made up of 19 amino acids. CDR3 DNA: TGTGCCAGCAGCCAAGAGACTTATGGGAGGCCCCTCCGAGAGGAGACCCAGTACTTC. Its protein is CASSQETYGRPLREETQYF.

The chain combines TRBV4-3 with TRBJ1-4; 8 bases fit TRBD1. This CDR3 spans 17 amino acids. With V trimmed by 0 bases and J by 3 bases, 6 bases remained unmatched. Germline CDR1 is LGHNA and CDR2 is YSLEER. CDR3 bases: TGCGCCAGCAGCCAAGATTTCCAGGGGGCATCTAATGAAAAACTGTTTTTT. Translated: CASSQDFQGASNEKLFF.

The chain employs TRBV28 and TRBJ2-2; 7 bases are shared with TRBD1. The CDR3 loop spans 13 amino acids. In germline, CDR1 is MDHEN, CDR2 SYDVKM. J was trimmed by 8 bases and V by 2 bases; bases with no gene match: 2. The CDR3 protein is CASSLTGEGELFF. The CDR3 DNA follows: TGTGCCAGCAGTTTAACAGGGGAAGGGGAGCTGTTTTTT.